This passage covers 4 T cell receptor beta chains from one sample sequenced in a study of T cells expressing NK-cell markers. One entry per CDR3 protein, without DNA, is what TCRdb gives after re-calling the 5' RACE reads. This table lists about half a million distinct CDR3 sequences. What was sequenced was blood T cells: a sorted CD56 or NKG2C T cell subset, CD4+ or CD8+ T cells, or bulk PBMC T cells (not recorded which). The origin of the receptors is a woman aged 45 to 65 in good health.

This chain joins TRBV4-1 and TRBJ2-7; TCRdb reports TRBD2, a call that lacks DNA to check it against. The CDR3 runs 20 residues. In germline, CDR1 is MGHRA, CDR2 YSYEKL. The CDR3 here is CASSQVALAGGILSSYEQYF.

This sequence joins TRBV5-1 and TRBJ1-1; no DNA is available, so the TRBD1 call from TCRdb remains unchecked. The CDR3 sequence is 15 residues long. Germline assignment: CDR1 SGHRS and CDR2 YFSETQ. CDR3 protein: CASSSSASSGTEAFF.

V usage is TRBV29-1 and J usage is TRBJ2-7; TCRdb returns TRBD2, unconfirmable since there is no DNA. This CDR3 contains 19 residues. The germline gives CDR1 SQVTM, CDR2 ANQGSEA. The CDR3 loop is CSVAGGGGLAGGALYEQYF.

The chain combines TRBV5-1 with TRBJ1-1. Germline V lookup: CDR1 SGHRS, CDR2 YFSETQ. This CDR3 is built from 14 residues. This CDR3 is CASRVSGSDTEAFF.